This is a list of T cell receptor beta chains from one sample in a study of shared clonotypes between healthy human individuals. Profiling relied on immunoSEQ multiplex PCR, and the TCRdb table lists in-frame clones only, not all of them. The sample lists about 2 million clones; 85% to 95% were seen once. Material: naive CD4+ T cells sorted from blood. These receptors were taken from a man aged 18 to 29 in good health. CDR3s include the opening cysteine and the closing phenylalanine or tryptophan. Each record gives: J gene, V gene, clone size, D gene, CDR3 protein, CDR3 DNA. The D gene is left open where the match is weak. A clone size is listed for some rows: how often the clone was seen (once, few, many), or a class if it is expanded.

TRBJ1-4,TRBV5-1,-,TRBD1,CASSSGGRNEKLFF,TGCGCCAGCAGCTCAGGGGGAAGGAATGAAAAACTGTTTTTT
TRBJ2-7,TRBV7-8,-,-,CASSLGAGGEQYF,TGTGCCAGCAGCTTAGGAGCGGGCGGCGAGCAGTACTTC
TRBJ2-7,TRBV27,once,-,CASSLRGGYYEQYF,TGTGCCAGCAGTTTAAGGGGGGGCTACTACGAGCAGTACTTC
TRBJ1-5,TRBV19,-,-,CASSIGTGQQPQHF,TGTGCCAGTAGTATAGGCACAGGGCAGCAGCCCCAGCATTTT
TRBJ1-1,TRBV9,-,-,CASSAHRNTEAFF,TGTGCCAGCAGCGCCCACAGGAACACTGAAGCTTTCTTT
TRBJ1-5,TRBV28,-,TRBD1,CASRAGTGGRQPQHF,TGTGCCAGCAGAGCCGGGACAGGGGGCAGGCAGCCCCAGCATTTT
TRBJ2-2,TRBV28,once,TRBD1,CASSRQGDGGELFF,TGTGCCAGCAGTCGACAGGGGGACGGAGGGGAGCTGTTTTTT
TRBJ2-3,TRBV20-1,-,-,CSATRADTQYF,TGCAGTGCTACTCGGGCGGATACGCAGTATTTT
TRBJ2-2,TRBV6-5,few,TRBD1,CASSEQGGTGELFF,TGTGCCAGCAGCGAACAGGGGGGAACCGGGGAGCTGTTTTTT
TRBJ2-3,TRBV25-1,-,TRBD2,CASSLAGGGADTQYF,TGTGCCAGCAGTTTAGCGGGAGGTGGAGCAGATACGCAGTATTTT
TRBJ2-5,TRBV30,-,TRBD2,CASVPGGLGETQYF,TGTGCCTCTGTTCCGGGAGGGTTAGGGGAGACCCAGTACTTC
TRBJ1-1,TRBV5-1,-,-,CASSLEGRVTEAFF,TGCGCCAGCAGCTTGGAGGGCCGGGTAACTGAAGCTTTCTTT
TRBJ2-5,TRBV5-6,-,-,CASSSFVPNDGQEAQYF,TGTGCCAGCAGCTCATTTGTCCCGAACGACGGGCAAGAGGCCCAGTACTTC
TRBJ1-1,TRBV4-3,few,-,CASSQEQVNTEAFF,TGCGCCAGCAGCCAAGAACAAGTGAACACTGAAGCTTTCTTT
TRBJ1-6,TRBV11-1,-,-,CASSGGTYNSPLHF,TGTGCCAGCAGCGGCGGGACCTATAATTCACCCCTCCACTTT
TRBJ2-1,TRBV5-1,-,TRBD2,CASSTSGTSGNNEQFF,TGCGCCAGCAGCACATCCGGGACTAGCGGGAACAATGAGCAGTTCTTC
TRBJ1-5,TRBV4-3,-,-,CASSQEVGFNQPQHF,TGCGCCAGCAGCCAAGAAGTAGGGTTCAATCAGCCCCAGCATTTT
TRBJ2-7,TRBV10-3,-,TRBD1,CAIRAGTGIYEQYF,TGTGCCATCAGGGCCGGGACAGGGATCTACGAGCAGTACTTC
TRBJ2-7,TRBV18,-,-,CASSPALASYEQYF,TGTGCCAGCTCACCTGCCCTAGCCTCCTACGAGCAGTACTTC
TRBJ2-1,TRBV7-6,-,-,CASKMGMGEAPYGNEQFF,TGTGCCAGCAAAATGGGAATGGGGGAGGCCCCCTATGGTAATGAGCAGTTCTTC
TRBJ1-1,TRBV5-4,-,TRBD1,CASSFSGGQGYAFF,TGTGCCAGCAGCTTCTCTGGCGGACAGGGGTATGCTTTCTTT
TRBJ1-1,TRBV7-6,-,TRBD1,CASSAGTGGTEAFF,TGTGCCAGCAGCGCCGGGACAGGGGGTACTGAAGCTTTCTTT
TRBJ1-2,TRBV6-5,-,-,CASSYASDPYGYTF,TGTGCCAGCAGTTACGCCAGCGACCCATATGGCTACACCTTC
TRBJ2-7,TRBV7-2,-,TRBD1,CASSRTGVSYEQYF,TGTGCCAGCAGTCGGACAGGGGTCTCCTACGAGCAGTACTTC
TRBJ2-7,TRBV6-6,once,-,CASSYSSGNHEQYF,TGTGCCAGCAGTTACAGCTCAGGAAACCACGAGCAGTACTTC
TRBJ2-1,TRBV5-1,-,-,CASSVGVGHNNEQFF,TGCGCCAGCAGCGTCGGTGTGGGCCACAACAATGAGCAGTTCTTC
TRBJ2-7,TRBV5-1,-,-,CASKHTGSYEQYF,TGCGCCAGCAAGCACACGGGCTCCTACGAGCAGTACTTC
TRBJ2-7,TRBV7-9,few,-,CASSLMAVEQYF,TGTGCCAGCAGCCTGATGGCGGTCGAGCAGTACTTC
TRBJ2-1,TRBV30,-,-,CAWSAPGAWSYNEQFF,TGTGCCTGGAGTGCACCGGGGGCTTGGTCCTACAATGAGCAGTTCTTC
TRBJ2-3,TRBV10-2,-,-,CASKGTATDTQYF,TGCGCCAGCAAGGGGACTGCCACAGATACGCAGTATTTT
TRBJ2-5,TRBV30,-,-,CAWSGRGGWETQYF,TGTGCCTGGAGCGGGAGAGGGGGATGGGAGACCCAGTACTTC
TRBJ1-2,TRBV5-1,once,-,CASSWRAREDGYTF,TGCGCCAGCAGCTGGAGGGCCAGGGAGGATGGCTACACCTTC
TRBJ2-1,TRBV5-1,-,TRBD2,CASSLGTSTGNEQFF,TGCGCCAGCAGCTTGGGGACTAGTACGGGCAATGAGCAGTTCTTC
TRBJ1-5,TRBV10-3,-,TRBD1,CAISNTGGGGQPQHF,TGTGCCATCAGCAACACAGGGGGAGGAGGCCAGCCCCAGCATTTT
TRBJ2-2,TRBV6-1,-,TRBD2,CASSWTSVGTGELFF,TGTGCCAGCAGTTGGACTAGCGTCGGCACCGGGGAGCTGTTTTTT
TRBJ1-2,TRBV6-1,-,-,CASSEGQGGTYGYTF,TGTGCCAGCAGTGAAGGTCAAGGGGGAACCTATGGCTACACCTTC